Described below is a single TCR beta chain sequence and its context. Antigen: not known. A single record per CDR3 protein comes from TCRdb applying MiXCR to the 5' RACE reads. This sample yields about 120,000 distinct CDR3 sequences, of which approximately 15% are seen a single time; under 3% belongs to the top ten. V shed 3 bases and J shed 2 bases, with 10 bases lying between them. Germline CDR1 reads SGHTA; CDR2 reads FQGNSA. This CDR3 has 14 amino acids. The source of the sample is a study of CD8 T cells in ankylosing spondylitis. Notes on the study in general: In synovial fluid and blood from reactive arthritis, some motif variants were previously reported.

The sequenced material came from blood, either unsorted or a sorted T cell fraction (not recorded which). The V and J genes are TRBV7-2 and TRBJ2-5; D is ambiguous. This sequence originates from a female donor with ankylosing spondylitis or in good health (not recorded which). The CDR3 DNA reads TGTGCCAGCAGCTTCCACGGAGTACAAGAGACCCAGTACTTC. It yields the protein CASSFHGVQETQYF.